This T cell receptor beta chain is from a study of blood T cell repertoires in COVID-19. Study in general: COVID-19 samples collected from the United States, Italy and Spain covered acute and convalescent phases. Nucleic acid was either cDNA or gDNA, and it came from T cells, B-cell-depleted T cells, or PBMCs.

In the original workflow: How many nucleated cells were present was estimated from reference gene primer amplification. The table came from immunoSEQ multiplex PCR; TCRdb's copy has only in-frame clones and leaves some out. From that table come the V and J calls and clone size; the DNA was used to work out D and trimming. The data hold approximately 240,000 clones, with roughly 90% observed a single time. Input material: peripheral blood. This TCR derives from a woman between 40 and 50 years old who had recovered from COVID-19.

CDR3 region: CASSGQGAFGHEQYF. CDR3 sequence (DNA): TGTGCCAGCTCCGGACAGGGGGCCTTTGGCCACGAGCAGTACTTC. The chain carries TRBV5-6 and TRBJ2-7, with TRBD1 matching 11 bases. Per germline, CDR1 SGHDT and CDR2 YYEEEE. The CDR3 spans 15 residues. V was pared by 7 bases and J by 5 bases, with 11 bases of the junction left unmatched.